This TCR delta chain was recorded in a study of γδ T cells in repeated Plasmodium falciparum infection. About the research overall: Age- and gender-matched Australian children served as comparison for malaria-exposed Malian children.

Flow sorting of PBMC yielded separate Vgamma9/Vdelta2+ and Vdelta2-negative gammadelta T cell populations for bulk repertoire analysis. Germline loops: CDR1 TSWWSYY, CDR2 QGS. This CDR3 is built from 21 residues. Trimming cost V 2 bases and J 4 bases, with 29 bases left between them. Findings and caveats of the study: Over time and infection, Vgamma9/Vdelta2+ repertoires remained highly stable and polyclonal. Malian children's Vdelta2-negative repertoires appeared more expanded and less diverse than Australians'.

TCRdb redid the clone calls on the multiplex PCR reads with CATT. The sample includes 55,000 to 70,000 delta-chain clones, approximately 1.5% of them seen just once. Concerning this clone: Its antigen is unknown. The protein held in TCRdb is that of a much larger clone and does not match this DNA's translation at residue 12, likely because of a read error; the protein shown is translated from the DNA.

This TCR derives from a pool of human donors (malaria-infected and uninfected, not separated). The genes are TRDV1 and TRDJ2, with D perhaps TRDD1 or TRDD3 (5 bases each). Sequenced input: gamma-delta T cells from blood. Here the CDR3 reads CALGEESYHEMDKGETAQLFF. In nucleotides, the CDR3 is TGTGCTCTTGGGGAAGAGTCGTACCATGAAATGGACAAAGGGGAGACAGCACAACTCTTCTTT.